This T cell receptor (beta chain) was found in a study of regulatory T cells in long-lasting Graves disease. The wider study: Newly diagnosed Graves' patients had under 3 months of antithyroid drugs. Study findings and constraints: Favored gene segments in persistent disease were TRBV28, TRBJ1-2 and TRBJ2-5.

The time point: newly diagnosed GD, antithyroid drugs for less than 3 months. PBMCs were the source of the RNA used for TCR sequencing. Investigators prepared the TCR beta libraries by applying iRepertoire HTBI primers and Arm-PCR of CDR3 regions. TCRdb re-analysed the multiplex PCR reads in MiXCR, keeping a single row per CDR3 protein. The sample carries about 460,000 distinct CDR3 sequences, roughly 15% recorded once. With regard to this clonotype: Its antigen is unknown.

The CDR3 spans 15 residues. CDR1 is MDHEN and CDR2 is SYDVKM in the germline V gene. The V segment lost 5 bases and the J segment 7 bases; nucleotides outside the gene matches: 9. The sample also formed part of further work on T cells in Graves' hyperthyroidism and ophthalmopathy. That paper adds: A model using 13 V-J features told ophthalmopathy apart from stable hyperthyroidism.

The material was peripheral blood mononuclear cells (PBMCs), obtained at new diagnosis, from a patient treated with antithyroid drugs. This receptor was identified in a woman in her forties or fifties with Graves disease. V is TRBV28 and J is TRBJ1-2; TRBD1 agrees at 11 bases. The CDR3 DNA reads TGTGCCAGCAGTCTTCACGGGGACAGGGGGGGTGGCTACACCTTC. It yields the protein CASSLHGDRGGGYTF.